The present entry profiles one T cell receptor beta chain with its context. This record comes from a study of radiotherapy plus CTLA-4 blockade in lung cancer. This CDR3 is 13 amino acids long. The germline V gene encodes CDR1 LNHDA and CDR2 SQIVND (reference sequence). Trimming removed 9 bases from V and 6 bases from J; junction bases left unmatched: 8. The method was immunoSEQ multiplex PCR; TCRdb's version includes in-frame clones alone and lacks a portion of them. Of some 87,000 clones in the sample, about 80% were seen once. This rearrangement joins TRBV19 to TRBJ1-2; TRBD1 matches at 9 bases. This receptor was identified in a human donor with non-small cell lung cancer that progressed on radiotherapy plus ipilimumab. The starting material was peripheral blood, obtained from a patient treated with radiotherapy plus ipilimumab. CDR3 protein: CASRGQGVHGYTF. Here the CDR3 DNA reads TGTGCCAGCCGGGGACAGGGAGTGCATGGCTACACCTTC. Complete variable domain (other parts from reference TRBV19 and TRBJ1-2): DGGITQSPKYLFRKEGQNVTLSCEQNLNHDAMYWYRQDPGQGLRLIYYSQIVNDFQKGDIAEGYSVSREKKESFPLTVTSAQKNPTAFYLCASRGQGVHGYTFGSGTRLTVV.